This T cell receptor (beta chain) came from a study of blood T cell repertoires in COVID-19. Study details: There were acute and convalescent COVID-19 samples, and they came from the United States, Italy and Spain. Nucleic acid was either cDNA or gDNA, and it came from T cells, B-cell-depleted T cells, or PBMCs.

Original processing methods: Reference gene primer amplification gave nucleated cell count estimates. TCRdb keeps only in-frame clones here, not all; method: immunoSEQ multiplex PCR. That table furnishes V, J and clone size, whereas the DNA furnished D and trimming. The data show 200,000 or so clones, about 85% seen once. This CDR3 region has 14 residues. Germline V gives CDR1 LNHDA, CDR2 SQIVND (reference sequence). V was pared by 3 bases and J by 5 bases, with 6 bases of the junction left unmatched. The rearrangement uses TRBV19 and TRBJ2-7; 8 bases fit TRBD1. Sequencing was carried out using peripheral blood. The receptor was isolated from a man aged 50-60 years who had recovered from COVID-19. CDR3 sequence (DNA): TGTGCCAGTAGTATTTCAGGACAGGGACACGAGCAGTACTTC. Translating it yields CASSISGQGHEQYF.